Sequencing of this TCR beta chain was carried out in a study of blood T cell repertoires in COVID-19. Study at large: The study drew acute and convalescent COVID-19 samples from the United States, Italy and Spain. The cDNA or gDNA used as material had been derived from T cells, B-cell-depleted T cells, or PBMCs.

Authors' methods: Amplification from reference gene primers served as the basis for estimated nucleated cell counts. Profiling relied on immunoSEQ multiplex PCR, and the TCRdb table lists in-frame clones only, not all of them. The V and J calls and clone size are taken from that table; D and trimming were inferred from the DNA. The table lists about 100,000 clones, approximately 91% of them singletons. V lost 5 bases and J lost 8; bases outside the gene matches: 5. The CDR3 contains 13 residues. CDR1 MNHNY and CDR2 SVGAGI come from the germline V gene (reference sequence). The chain employs TRBV6-6 and TRBJ1-2; 10 positions agree with TRBD1. This TCR was sampled from a man between 45 and 60 years old with acute or convalescent COVID-19. The specimen sequenced was peripheral blood. This CDR3 reads CASSPGTGVGYTF. Here the CDR3 DNA reads TGTGCCAGCAGTCCCGGGACAGGGGTAGGCTACACCTTC.